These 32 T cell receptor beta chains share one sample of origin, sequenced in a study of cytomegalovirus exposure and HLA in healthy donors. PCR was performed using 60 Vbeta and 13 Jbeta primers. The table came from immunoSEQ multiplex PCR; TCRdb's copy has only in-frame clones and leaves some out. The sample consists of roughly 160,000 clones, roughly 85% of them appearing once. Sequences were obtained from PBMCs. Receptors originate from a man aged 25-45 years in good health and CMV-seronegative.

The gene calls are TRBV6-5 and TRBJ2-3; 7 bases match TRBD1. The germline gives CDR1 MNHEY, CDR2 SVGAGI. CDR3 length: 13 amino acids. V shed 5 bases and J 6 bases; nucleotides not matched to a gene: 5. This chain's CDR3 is CASSRQGWDTQYF. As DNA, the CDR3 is TGTGCCAGCAGTCGACAGGGATGGGATACGCAGTATTTT.

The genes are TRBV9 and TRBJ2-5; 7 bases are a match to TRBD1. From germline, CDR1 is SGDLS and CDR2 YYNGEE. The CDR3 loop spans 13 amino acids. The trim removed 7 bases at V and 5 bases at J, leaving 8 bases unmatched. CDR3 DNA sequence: TGTGCCAGCGCCCTAGACAGGGTTGAGACCCAGTACTTC. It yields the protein CASALDRVETQYF.

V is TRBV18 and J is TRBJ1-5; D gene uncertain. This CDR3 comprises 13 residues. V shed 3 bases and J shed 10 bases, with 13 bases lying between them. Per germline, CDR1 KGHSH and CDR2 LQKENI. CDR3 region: CASSPGETSPQHF. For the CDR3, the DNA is TGTGCCAGCTCACCCGGTGAGACTTCTCCCCAGCATTTT.

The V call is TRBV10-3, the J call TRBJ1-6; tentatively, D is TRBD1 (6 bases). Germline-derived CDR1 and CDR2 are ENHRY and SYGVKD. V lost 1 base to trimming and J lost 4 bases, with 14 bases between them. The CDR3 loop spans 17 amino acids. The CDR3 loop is CAISELWVTGYNSPLHF. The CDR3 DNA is TGTGCCATCAGTGAGTTATGGGTTACAGGGTATAATTCACCCCTCCACTTT.

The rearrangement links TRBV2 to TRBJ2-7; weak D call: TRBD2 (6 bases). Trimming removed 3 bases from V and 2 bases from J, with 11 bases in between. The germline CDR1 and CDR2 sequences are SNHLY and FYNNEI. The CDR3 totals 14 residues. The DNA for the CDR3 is TGTGCCAGCAGTGAGGCCGGGGGTACCTACGAGCAGTACTTC. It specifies CASSEAGGTYEQYF. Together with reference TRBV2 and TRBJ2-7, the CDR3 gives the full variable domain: EPEVTQTPSHQVTQMGQEVILRCVPISNHLYFYWYRQILGQKVEFLVSFYNNEISEKSEIFDDQFSVERPDGSNFTLKIRSTKLEDSAMYFCASSEAGGTYEQYFGPGTRLTVT.

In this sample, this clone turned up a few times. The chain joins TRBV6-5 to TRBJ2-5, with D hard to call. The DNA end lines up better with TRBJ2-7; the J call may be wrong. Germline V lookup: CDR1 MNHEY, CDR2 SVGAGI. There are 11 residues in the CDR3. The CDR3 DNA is TGTGCCAGCAGTACCTACTACGAGCAGTACTTC. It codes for CASSTYYEQYF.

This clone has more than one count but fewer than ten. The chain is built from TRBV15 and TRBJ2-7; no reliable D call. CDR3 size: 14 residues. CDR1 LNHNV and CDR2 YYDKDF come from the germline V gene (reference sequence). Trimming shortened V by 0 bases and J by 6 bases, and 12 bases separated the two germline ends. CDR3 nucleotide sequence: TGTGCCACCAGCAGAGATCGGTGGGCCCCCGAGCAGTACTTC. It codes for CATSRDRWAPEQYF.

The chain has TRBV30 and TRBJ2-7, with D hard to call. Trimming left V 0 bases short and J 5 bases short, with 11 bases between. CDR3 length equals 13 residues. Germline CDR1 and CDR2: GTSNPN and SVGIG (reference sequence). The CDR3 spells CAWSVSGFHEQYF. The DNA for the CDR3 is TGTGCCTGGAGTGTATCGGGTTTCCACGAGCAGTACTTC.

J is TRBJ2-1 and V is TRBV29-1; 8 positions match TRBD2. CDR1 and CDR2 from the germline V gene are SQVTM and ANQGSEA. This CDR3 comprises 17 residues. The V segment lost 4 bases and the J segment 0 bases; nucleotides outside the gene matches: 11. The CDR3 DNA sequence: TGCAGCGTTGGTGCAGGTAGCGGGATAAGCTCCTACAATGAGCAGTTCTTC. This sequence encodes CSVGAGSGISSYNEQFF.

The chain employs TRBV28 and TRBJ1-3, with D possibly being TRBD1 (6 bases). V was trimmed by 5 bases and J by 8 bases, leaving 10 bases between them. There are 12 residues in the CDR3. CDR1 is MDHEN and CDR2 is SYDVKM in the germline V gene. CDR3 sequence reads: CASSVQGDTIYF. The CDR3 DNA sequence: TGTGCCAGCAGTGTACAGGGAGACACCATATATTTT.

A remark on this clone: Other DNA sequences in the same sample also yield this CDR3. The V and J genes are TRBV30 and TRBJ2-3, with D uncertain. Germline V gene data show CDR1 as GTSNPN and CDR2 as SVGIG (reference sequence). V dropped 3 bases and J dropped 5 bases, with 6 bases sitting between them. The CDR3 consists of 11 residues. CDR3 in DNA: TGTGCCTGGAGCCCGGGAGATACGCAGTATTTT. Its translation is CAWSPGDTQYF.

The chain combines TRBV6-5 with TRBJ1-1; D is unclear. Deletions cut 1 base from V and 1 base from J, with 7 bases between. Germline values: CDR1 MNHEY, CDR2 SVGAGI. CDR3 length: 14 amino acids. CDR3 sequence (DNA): TGTGCCAGCAGTTACTATCGGGGGAACACTGAAGCTTTCTTT. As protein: CASSYYRGNTEAFF.

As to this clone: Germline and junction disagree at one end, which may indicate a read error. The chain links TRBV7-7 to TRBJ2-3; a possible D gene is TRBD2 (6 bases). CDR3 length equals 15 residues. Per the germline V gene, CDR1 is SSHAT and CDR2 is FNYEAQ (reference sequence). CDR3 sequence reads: CASSLGGSRTDTQYF. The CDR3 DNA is TGTGCTAGCAGCTTAGGAGGGTCCCGGACAGATACGCAGTATTTT.

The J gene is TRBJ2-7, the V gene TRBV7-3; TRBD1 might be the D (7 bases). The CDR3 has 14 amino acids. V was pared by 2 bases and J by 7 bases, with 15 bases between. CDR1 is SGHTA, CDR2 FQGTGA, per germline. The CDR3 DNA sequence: TGTGCCAGCAGCTTAGGAGGGGGCGCGGGAGAGCAGTACTTC. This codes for CASSLGGGAGEQYF.

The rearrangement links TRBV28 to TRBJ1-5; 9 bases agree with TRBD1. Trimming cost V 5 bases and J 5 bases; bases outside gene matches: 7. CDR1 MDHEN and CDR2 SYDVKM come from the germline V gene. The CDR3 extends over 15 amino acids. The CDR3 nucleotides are TGTGCCAGCAGTCTCGACAGGGGGTTAGATCAGCCCCAGCATTTT. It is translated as CASSLDRGLDQPQHF.

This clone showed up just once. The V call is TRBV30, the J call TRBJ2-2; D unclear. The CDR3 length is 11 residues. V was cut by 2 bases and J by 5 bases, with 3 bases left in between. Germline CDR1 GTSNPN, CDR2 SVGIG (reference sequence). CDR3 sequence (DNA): TGTGCCTGGAGTCCTACCGGGGAGCTGTTTTTT. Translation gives CAWSPTGELFF.

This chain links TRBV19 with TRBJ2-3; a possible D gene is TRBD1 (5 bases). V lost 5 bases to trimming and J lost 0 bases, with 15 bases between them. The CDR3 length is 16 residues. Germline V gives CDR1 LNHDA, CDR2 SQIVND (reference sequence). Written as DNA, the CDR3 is TGTGCCAGTAGTCCCTCACGGACATCTAGCACAGATACGCAGTATTTT. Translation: CASSPSRTSSTDTQYF.

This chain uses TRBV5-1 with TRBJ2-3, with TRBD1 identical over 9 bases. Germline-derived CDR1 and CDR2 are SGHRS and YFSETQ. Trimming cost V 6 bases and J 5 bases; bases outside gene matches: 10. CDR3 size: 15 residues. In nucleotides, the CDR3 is TGCGCCAGCATGAGACCGGGACAGGGAAGAGATACGCAGTATTTT. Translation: CASMRPGQGRDTQYF.

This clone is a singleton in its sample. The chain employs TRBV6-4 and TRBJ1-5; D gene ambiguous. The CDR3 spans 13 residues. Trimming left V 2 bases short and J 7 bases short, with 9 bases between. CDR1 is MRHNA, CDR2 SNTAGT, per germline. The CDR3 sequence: CASSDEPSQPQHF. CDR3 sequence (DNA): TGTGCCAGCAGTGACGAGCCCTCCCAGCCCCAGCATTTT.

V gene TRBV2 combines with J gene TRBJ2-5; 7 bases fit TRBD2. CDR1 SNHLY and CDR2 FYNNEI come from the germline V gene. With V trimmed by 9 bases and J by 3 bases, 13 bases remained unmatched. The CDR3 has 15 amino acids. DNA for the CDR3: TGTGCCAGGACGCCCGTTGGGGGGGGGAAAGAGACCCAGTACTTC. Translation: CARTPVGGGKETQYF.

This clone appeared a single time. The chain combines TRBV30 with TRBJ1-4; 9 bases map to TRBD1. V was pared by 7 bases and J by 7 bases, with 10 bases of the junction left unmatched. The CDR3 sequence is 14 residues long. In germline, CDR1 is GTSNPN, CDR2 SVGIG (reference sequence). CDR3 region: CASGGRTGVEKLFF. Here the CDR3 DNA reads TGTGCCTCGGGGGGGCGGACAGGGGTTGAAAAACTGTTTTTT.

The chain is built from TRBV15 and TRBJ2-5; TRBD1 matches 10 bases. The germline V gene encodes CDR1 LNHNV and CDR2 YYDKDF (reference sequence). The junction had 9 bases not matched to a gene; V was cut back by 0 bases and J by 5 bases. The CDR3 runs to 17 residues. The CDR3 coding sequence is TGTGCCACCAGCAGAGATCTACGCGACAGGGGGCAGGAGACCCAGTACTTC. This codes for CATSRDLRDRGQETQYF.

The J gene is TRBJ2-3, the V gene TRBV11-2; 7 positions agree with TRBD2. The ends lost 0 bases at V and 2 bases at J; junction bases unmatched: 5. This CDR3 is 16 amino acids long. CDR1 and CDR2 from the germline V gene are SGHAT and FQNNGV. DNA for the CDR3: TGTGCCAGCAGCTTAGACGGAGCGGGGCACACAGATACGCAGTATTTT. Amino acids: CASSLDGAGHTDTQYF.

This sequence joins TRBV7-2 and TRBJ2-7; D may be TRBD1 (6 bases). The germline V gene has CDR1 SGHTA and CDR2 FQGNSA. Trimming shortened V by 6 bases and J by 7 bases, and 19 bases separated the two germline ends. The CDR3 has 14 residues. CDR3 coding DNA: TGTGCCAGCAGTGCAGGGTTCGTAGGGGGAGAGCAGTACTTC. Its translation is CASSAGFVGGEQYF.

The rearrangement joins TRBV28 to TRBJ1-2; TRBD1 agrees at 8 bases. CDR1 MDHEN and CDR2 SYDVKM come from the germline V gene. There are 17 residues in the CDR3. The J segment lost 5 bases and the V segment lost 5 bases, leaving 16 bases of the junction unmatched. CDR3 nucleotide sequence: TGTGCCAGCAGTCACCGGGCTCCAGGGGGCGCCCCTTATGGCTACACCTTC. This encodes CASSHRAPGGAPYGYTF.

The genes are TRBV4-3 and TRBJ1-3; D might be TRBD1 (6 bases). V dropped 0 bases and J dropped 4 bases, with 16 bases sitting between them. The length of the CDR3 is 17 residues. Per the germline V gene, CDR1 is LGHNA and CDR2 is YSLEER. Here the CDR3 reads CASSQDRQGLSGNTIYF. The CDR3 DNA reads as TGCGCCAGCAGCCAAGATCGGCAGGGGTTATCGGGAAACACCATATATTTT.

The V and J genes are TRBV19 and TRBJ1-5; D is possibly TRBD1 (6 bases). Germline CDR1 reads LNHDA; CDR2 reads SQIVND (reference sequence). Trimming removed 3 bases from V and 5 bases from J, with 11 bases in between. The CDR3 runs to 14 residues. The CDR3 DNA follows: TGTGCCAGTAGTATTCCCCCAGGGGATCAGCCCCAGCATTTT. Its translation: CASSIPPGDQPQHF.

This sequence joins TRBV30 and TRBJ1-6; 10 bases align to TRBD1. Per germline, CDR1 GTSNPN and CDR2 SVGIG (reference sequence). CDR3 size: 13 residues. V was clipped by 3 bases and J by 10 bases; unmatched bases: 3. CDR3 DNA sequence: TGTGCCTGGAGGACAGGGGGCGCATCACCCCTCCACTTT. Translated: CAWRTGGASPLHF.

The CDR3 spells CASSSRTSGGAGDEQFF. CDR3 DNA sequence: TGTGCCAGTAGTTCCAGGACTAGCGGGGGGGCGGGCGATGAGCAGTTCTTC. This chain connects TRBV19 to TRBJ2-1, with 15 bases that match TRBD2. The CDR3 is made up of 17 amino acids. Trimming at V came to 5 bases and at J to 8 bases, leaving 10 bases not matched to a gene. CDR1 is LNHDA and CDR2 is SQIVND in the germline V gene (reference sequence).

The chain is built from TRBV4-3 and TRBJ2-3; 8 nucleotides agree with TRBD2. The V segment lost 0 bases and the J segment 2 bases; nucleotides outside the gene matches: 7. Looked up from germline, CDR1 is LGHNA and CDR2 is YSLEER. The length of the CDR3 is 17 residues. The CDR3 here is CASSQDGPGGITDTQYF. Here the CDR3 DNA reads TGCGCCAGCAGCCAAGATGGCCCGGGAGGGATCACAGATACGCAGTATTTT.

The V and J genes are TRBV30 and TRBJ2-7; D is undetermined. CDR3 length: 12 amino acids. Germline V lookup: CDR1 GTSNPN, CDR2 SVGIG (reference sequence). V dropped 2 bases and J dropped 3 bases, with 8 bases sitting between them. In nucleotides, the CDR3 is TGTGCCTGGAGTCCCGCAGTCTACGAGCAGTACTTC. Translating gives CAWSPAVYEQYF. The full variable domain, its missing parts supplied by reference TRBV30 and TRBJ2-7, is SQTIHQWPATLVQPVGSPLSLECTVEGTSNPNLYWYRQAAGRGLQLLFYSVGIGQISSEVPQNLSASRPQDRQFILSSKKLLLSDSGFYLCAWSPAVYEQYFGPGTRLTVT.

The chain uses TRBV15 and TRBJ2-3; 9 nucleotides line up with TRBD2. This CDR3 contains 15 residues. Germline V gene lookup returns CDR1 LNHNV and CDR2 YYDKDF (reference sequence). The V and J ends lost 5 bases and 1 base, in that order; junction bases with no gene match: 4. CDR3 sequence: CATSGQRGGTDTQYF. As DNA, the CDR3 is TGTGCCACCAGCGGCCAGCGGGGGGGCACAGATACGCAGTATTTT.